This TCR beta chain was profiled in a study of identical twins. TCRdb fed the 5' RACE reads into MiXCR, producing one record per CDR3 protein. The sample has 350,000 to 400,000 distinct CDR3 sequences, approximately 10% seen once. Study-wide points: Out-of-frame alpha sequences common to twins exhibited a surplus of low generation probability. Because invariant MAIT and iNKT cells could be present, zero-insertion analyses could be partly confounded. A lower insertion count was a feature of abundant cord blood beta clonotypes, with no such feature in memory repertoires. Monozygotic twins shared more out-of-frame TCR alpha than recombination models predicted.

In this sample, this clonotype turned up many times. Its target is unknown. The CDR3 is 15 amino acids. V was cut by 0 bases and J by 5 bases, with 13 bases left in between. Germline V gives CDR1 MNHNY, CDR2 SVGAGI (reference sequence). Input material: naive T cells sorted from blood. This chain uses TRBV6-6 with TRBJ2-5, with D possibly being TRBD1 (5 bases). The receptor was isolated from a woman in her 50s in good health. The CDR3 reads CASSYSSGIGETQYF. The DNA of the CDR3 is TGTGCCAGCAGTTACTCGTCAGGGATAGGGGAGACCCAGTACTTC.